This is a list of T cell receptor beta chains from one sample in a study of beta chain features in type 1 diabetes. Repertoires were generated with immunoSEQ multiplex PCR, while TCRdb's copy carries only in-frame clones and drops some. This table holds hundreds of thousands of clones, more than 12% found once. The sample consisted of naive CD4+ T cells from blood. These receptors were obtained from a man aged 18 to 29 with type 1 diabetes. CDR3s include the opening cysteine and the closing phenylalanine or tryptophan. Each record gives: J gene, clone size, V gene, D gene, CDR3 protein, CDR3 DNA. The D gene is left open where the match is weak. Clone sizes are given selectively: once, few, many, or a class where the clone is expanded.

J gene: TRBJ2-1
clone size: .
V gene: TRBV29-1
D gene: TRBD1
CDR3 protein: CSVEKPRQGWTYNEQFF
CDR3 DNA: TGCAGCGTTGAAAAACCCCGACAGGGGTGGACCTACAATGAGCAGTTCTTC

J gene: TRBJ1-2
clone size: few
V gene: TRBV4-1
D gene: TRBD1
CDR3 protein: CASSQVRDRDRGSYGYTF
CDR3 DNA: TGCGCCAGCAGCCAAGTGAGAGACCGGGACAGAGGATCCTATGGCTACACCTTC

J gene: TRBJ2-1
clone size: .
V gene: TRBV29-1
D gene: .
CDR3 protein: CSVEWEGATSYNEQFF
CDR3 DNA: TGCAGCGTTGAATGGGAAGGGGCCACCTCCTACAATGAGCAGTTCTTC

J gene: TRBJ1-1
clone size: few
V gene: TRBV30
D gene: .
CDR3 protein: CAWSKGLLQAYTEAFF
CDR3 DNA: TGTGCCTGGAGTAAGGGCCTCCTACAGGCCTACACTGAAGCTTTCTTT

J gene: TRBJ2-5
clone size: .
V gene: TRBV29-1
D gene: TRBD1
CDR3 protein: CSGRTGGKETQYF
CDR3 DNA: TGCAGCGGCAGGACAGGGGGCAAAGAGACCCAGTACTTC

J gene: TRBJ2-5
clone size: few
V gene: TRBV6-5
D gene: .
CDR3 protein: CASSYGISQETQYF
CDR3 DNA: TGTGCCAGCAGTTACGGGATTAGCCAAGAGACCCAGTACTTC

J gene: TRBJ2-1
clone size: .
V gene: TRBV28
D gene: .
CDR3 protein: CASSPVGDSSYNEQFF
CDR3 DNA: TGTGCCAGCAGCCCAGTGGGGGATAGCTCCTACAATGAGCAGTTCTTC

J gene: TRBJ2-1
clone size: .
V gene: TRBV6-1
D gene: TRBD1
CDR3 protein: CASSERGTGEPHEQFF
CDR3 DNA: TGTGCCAGCAGTGAAAGGGGGACAGGGGAACCCCATGAGCAGTTCTTC

J gene: TRBJ2-3
clone size: .
V gene: TRBV7-2
D gene: TRBD2
CDR3 protein: CASSLGSLVGGDTQYF
CDR3 DNA: TGTGCCAGCAGCTTAGGATCGCTAGTGGGGGGGGATACGCAGTATTTT

J gene: TRBJ1-1
clone size: few
V gene: TRBV11-2
D gene: .
CDR3 protein: CASSLPWAEAFF
CDR3 DNA: TGTGCCAGCAGCTTACCATGGGCTGAAGCTTTCTTT

J gene: TRBJ1-4
clone size: few
V gene: TRBV6-5
D gene: .
CDR3 protein: CASSYRGHNEKLFF
CDR3 DNA: TGTGCCAGCAGTTACAGGGGACATAATGAAAAACTGTTTTTT

J gene: TRBJ2-1
clone size: .
V gene: TRBV5-4
D gene: .
CDR3 protein: CASSGGGGTNEQFF
CDR3 DNA: TGTGCCAGCAGCGGAGGTGGGGGGACTAATGAGCAGTTCTTC

J gene: TRBJ2-3
clone size: few
V gene: TRBV27
D gene: TRBD2
CDR3 protein: CASSSIAGEPDTQYF
CDR3 DNA: TGTGCCAGCAGTTCTATAGCGGGAGAGCCAGATACGCAGTATTTT

J gene: TRBJ1-3
clone size: few
V gene: TRBV11-2
D gene: .
CDR3 protein: CASSVGSSGNTIYF
CDR3 DNA: TGTGCCAGCAGTGTAGGGAGCTCTGGAAACACCATATATTTT

J gene: TRBJ2-3
clone size: .
V gene: TRBV5-6
D gene: .
CDR3 protein: CASSLGTSTDTQYF
CDR3 DNA: TGTGCCAGCAGCTTGGGAACTAGCACAGATACGCAGTATTTT

J gene: TRBJ2-5
clone size: .
V gene: TRBV7-2
D gene: .
CDR3 protein: CASSFLHQETQYF
CDR3 DNA: TGTGCCAGCAGCTTTCTCCACCAAGAGACCCAGTACTTC

J gene: TRBJ2-7
clone size: few
V gene: TRBV7-2
D gene: .
CDR3 protein: CASSLESRGSYEQYF
CDR3 DNA: TGTGCCAGCAGCTTAGAATCGCGGGGAAGCTACGAGCAGTACTTC

J gene: TRBJ1-1
clone size: few
V gene: TRBV7-9
D gene: .
CDR3 protein: CASSLWEYTEAFF
CDR3 DNA: TGTGCCAGCAGCTTATGGGAGTACACTGAAGCTTTCTTT

J gene: TRBJ2-5
clone size: .
V gene: TRBV5-1
D gene: .
CDR3 protein: CASSLMTGEETQYF
CDR3 DNA: TGCGCCAGCAGCTTGATGACCGGGGAAGAGACCCAGTACTTC

J gene: TRBJ2-2
clone size: .
V gene: TRBV9
D gene: TRBD2
CDR3 protein: CASSVYAGGSTGELFF
CDR3 DNA: TGTGCCAGCAGCGTATATGCGGGGGGCAGCACCGGGGAGCTGTTTTTT